A single T cell receptor (beta chain) is shown here with its context. This entry belongs to a study of blood T cell repertoires in COVID-19. The ends lost 3 bases at V and 3 bases at J; junction bases unmatched: 8. Germline V gene lookup returns CDR1 LGHNA and CDR2 YSLEER. The CDR3 has 16 residues. Clones were read by immunoSEQ multiplex PCR, and TCRdb kept only the in-frame ones, dropping some. The table has about 180,000 clones, around 86% seen once. Sequenced sample: peripheral blood. The source is a woman in her seventies with COVID-19, enrolled during active disease. The chain couples TRBV4-3 to TRBJ2-3, with 8 bases aligning to TRBD2. The CDR3: CASSHGVGRATDTQYF. The CDR3 nucleotides read TGCGCCAGCAGCCACGGGGTCGGGAGGGCGACAGATACGCAGTATTTT.